One and the same sample provided the 28 T cell receptor beta chains below, sequenced in a study of blood T cell repertoires in COVID-19. Clones were sequenced by immunoSEQ multiplex PCR, and TCRdb holds only the in-frame ones, with some missing. The sample lists about 260,000 clones, about 86% occurring once. Sequences were obtained from PBMCs or T cells enriched from blood (not recorded which). All receptors come from a man younger than 45 with acute COVID-19.

The chain has TRBV28 and TRBJ1-3; a weak D match, TRBD1 (5 bases). Per germline, CDR1 MDHEN and CDR2 SYDVKM. Trimming stripped 3 bases from V and 0 bases from J, with 6 bases between. The CDR3 spans 14 residues. The CDR3 spells CASSLGGSGNTIYF. The CDR3 bases are TGTGCCAGCAGTTTGGGGGGCTCTGGAAACACCATATATTTT.

This chain joins TRBV2 and TRBJ1-1; D remains ambiguous. CDR1 SNHLY and CDR2 FYNNEI come from the germline V gene. There are 11 residues in the CDR3. V lost 6 bases to trimming and J lost 5 bases, with 7 bases between them. The chain's CDR3 is CASRTWTEAFF. The DNA of the CDR3 is TGTGCCAGCAGGACTTGGACTGAAGCTTTCTTT.

A few counts support this clone. The chain uses TRBV9 and TRBJ1-2; D remains ambiguous. The V end was cut by 3 bases, the J end by 7 bases, with 10 bases between. CDR3 size: 12 residues. Germline CDR1 and CDR2: SGDLS and YYNGEE. CDR3 bases: TGTGCCAGCAGCGAGAGGCGGGGTGGCTACACCTTC. It codes for CASSERRGGYTF.

The J gene is TRBJ2-6, the V gene TRBV28; tentatively, D is TRBD1 (5 bases). Between the trimmed V and J ends, which lost 4 bases and 1 base, there was a span of 17 bases. CDR3 length equals 18 residues. Per germline, CDR1 MDHEN and CDR2 SYDVKM. CDR3: CASSSPQGLASGANVLTF. The CDR3, as DNA: TGTGCCAGCAGTTCCCCCCAGGGTTTAGCATCTGGGGCCAACGTCCTGACTTTC.

This clone showed up just once. The chain carries TRBV6-1 and TRBJ2-1; 8 bases match TRBD2. After removal of 3 bases from V and 6 bases from J, the junction contained 10 bases not matched to a gene. CDR1 is MNHNS, CDR2 SASEGT, per germline. The CDR3 runs to 16 residues. This CDR3 reads CASSEATGGPLNEQFF. As DNA, the CDR3 is TGTGCCAGCAGTGAGGCTACGGGAGGGCCCCTCAATGAGCAGTTCTTC.

This chain joins TRBV7-2 and TRBJ2-5; D is ambiguous. Germline-derived CDR1 and CDR2 are SGHTA and FQGNSA. The ends were cut back, 4 bases at V and 3 bases at J, with 3 bases in the middle. The CDR3 runs 11 residues. The CDR3 is CASSSEETQYF. CDR3 in DNA: TGTGCCAGCAGCTCCGAAGAGACCCAGTACTTC.

The V and J genes are TRBV4-1 and TRBJ2-1; 10 nucleotides agree with TRBD2. The CDR3 length is 16 residues. The germline V gene has CDR1 MGHRA and CDR2 YSYEKL. V trimming: 0 bases; J trimming: 6 bases; junction bases outside the gene matches: 5. CDR3 sequence: CASSQEASGSVNEQFF. The CDR3, as DNA: TGCGCCAGCAGCCAAGAGGCTAGCGGGAGCGTCAATGAGCAGTTCTTC.

This sequence joins TRBV7-2 and TRBJ2-2; TRBD1 is a possible D gene (6 bases). The germline gives CDR1 SGHTA, CDR2 FQGNSA. This CDR3 has 14 residues. Trimming left V 3 bases short and J 7 bases short, with 12 bases between. The DNA for the CDR3 is TGTGCCAGCAGCTTTACAGGGACCAGCGGGGAGCTGTTTTTT. Residues: CASSFTGTSGELFF.

The chain employs TRBV5-5 and TRBJ2-1; TRBD2 might be the D (5 bases). Germline CDR1 is SGHKS and CDR2 is YYEKEE (reference sequence). This CDR3 comprises 15 residues. With 0 bases removed from V and 8 bases from J, the gap between germline ends came to 15 bases. CDR3 sequence: CASSLANTGIYEQFF. The CDR3 DNA sequence: TGTGCCAGCAGCTTGGCGAATACGGGAATCTATGAGCAGTTCTTC.

This chain joins TRBV6-7 and TRBJ2-7, with 8 bases identical to TRBD1. TRBV6-7 is marked as an open reading frame, function uncertain. The CDR3 contains 13 residues. The CDR3 loop is CASSYSPRGLTCV. As DNA, the CDR3 is TGTGCCAGCAGTTACTCCCCCAGGGGGCTTACTTGTGTC.

The chain has TRBV19 and TRBJ1-6; 7 bases align to TRBD1. Losses at the gene ends were 11 bases for V and 6 bases for J; bases not matched to a gene: 13. CDR1 is LNHDA and CDR2 is SQIVND in the germline V gene (reference sequence). This CDR3 contains 15 residues. The CDR3 DNA is TGTGCCTCAAAAACCAGGGACAGCCTTAATTCACCCCTCCACTTT. Amino acid sequence: CASKTRDSLNSPLHF.

The chain carries TRBV29-1 and TRBJ1-1, with D maybe TRBD1 (6 bases). CDR1 is SQVTM and CDR2 is ANQGSEA in the germline V gene. Trimming shortened V by 7 bases and J by 0 bases, and 21 bases separated the two germline ends. This CDR3 comprises 16 residues. CDR3 protein: CSAKQGGGVMNTEAFF. CDR3 coding DNA: TGCAGCGCGAAACAGGGTGGGGGAGTCATGAACACTGAAGCTTTCTTT.

The V gene is TRBV30, the J gene TRBJ1-4, with D maybe TRBD1 (6 bases). Per the germline V gene, CDR1 is GTSNPN and CDR2 is SVGIG (reference sequence). Trimming stripped 2 bases from V and 3 bases from J, with 13 bases between. The CDR3 is 15 amino acids. CDR3 in DNA: TGTGCCTGGAGTTTACAACAGGGCCCTAATGAAAAACTGTTTTTT. Translated, it gives CAWSLQQGPNEKLFF.

This chain connects TRBV19 to TRBJ1-1; D perhaps matches TRBD1 (5 bases). The V gene's germline CDR1 is LNHDA and CDR2 SQIVND (reference sequence). Trimming removed 7 bases at V and 10 bases at J, with 22 bases between. CDR3 length: 14 residues. For the CDR3, the DNA is TGTGCCAGTACTTATAATCCAGGGCCTTGGGGAGCTTTCTTT. Translating it yields CASTYNPGPWGAFF.

The chain links TRBV3-1 (or the pseudogene TRBV3-2) to TRBJ1-4, with 8 bases matching TRBD1. Per the germline V gene, CDR1 is LGHDT and CDR2 is YNNKEL (reference sequence). The ends lost 4 bases at V and 5 bases at J; junction bases unmatched: 6. The CDR3 contains 15 residues. The DNA of the CDR3 is TGTGCCAGCAGCCGAGCGGGACAGGCCAATGAAAAACTGTTTTTT. This encodes CASSRAGQANEKLFF.

The V call is TRBV15, the J call TRBJ2-4; no definite D call. Between the trimmed V and J ends, which lost 0 bases and 0 bases, there was a span of 18 bases. This CDR3 is 19 amino acids long. Germline V gene lookup returns CDR1 LNHNV and CDR2 YYDKDF (reference sequence). The DNA of the CDR3 is TGTGCCACCAGCAGAGATCTCGTGGCAGGCCAACTAGCCAAAAACATTCAGTACTTC. Translating it yields CATSRDLVAGQLAKNIQYF. Combining the CDR3 with reference TRBV15 and TRBJ2-4 gives the whole variable domain DAMVIQNPRYQVTQFGKPVTLSCSQTLNHNVMYWYQQKSSQAPKLLFHYYDKDFNNEADTPDNFQSRRPNTSFCFLDIRSPGLGDTAMYLCATSRDLVAGQLAKNIQYFGAGTRLSVL.

The chain combines TRBV29-1 with TRBJ1-1; 7 bases line up with TRBD1. Losses at the gene ends were 7 bases for V and 0 bases for J; bases not matched to a gene: 5. CDR1 is SQVTM, CDR2 ANQGSEA, per germline. This CDR3 is 13 amino acids long. The CDR3 DNA sequence: TGCAGCGAATCGACAGGGCTGAACACTGAAGCTTTCTTT. It is translated as CSESTGLNTEAFF.

The chain carries TRBV30 and TRBJ1-1, with TRBD1 identical over 10 bases. With 5 bases clipped from V and 1 base from J, the junction kept 1 base outside the gene matches. CDR3 size: 13 residues. Germline lookup yields CDR1 GTSNPN and CDR2 SVGIG (reference sequence). Here the CDR3 reads CAWGDRGNTEAFF. CDR3 bases: TGTGCCTGGGGGGACAGGGGGAACACTGAAGCTTTCTTT.

The chain uses TRBV5-1 and TRBJ1-1; D possibly corresponds to TRBD1 (5 bases). This CDR3 is 13 amino acids long. V shed 5 bases and J shed 6 bases, with 14 bases lying between them. The V gene's germline CDR1 is SGHRS and CDR2 YFSETQ. The CDR3 DNA follows: TGCGCCAGCAGTCACCCGGGGGGTGCTGAAGCTTTCTTT. This encodes CASSHPGGAEAFF.

The chain is built from TRBV19 and TRBJ2-1; D is possibly TRBD2 (5 bases). V dropped 1 base and J dropped 10 bases, with 17 bases sitting between them. Looked up from germline, CDR1 is LNHDA and CDR2 is SQIVND (reference sequence). The CDR3 extends over 15 amino acids. CDR3 protein: CASSIGVRLADEQFF. CDR3 DNA: TGTGCCAGTAGTATAGGAGTGAGGCTAGCTGACGAGCAGTTCTTC. Full variable domain (missing parts from reference TRBV19 and TRBJ2-1): DGGITQSPKYLFRKEGQNVTLSCEQNLNHDAMYWYRQDPGQGLRLIYYSQIVNDFQKGDIAEGYSVSREKKESFPLTVTSAQKNPTAFYLCASSIGVRLADEQFFGPGTRLTVL.

J is TRBJ2-2 and V is TRBV25-1; 12 bases map to TRBD2. With 1 base clipped from V and 7 bases from J, the junction kept 4 bases outside the gene matches. The CDR3 runs 16 residues. CDR1 and CDR2 from the germline V gene are MGHDK and SYGVNS. The CDR3 DNA follows: TGTGCCAGCAGTGAATCGACTAGCGGGAGTCACGGGGAGCTGTTTTTT. It specifies CASSESTSGSHGELFF.

The V call is TRBV7-2, the J call TRBJ2-3; 8 positions agree with TRBD2. This CDR3 region has 17 residues. V lost 7 bases and J lost 2; bases outside the gene matches: 14. CDR1 and CDR2 (germline): SGHTA, FQGNSA. CDR3 in DNA: TGTGCCAGCATCCGGCTAAGAGCGGGGGCGAACACAGATACGCAGTATTTT. Protein product: CASIRLRAGANTDTQYF.

The chain joins TRBV29-1 to TRBJ1-5, with D uncertain. V lost 4 bases, J lost 7 bases, and 14 bases lay in between. The CDR3 runs to 13 residues. Germline V lookup: CDR1 SQVTM, CDR2 ANQGSEA. This CDR3 reads CSVAIGVRQPQHF. The CDR3 DNA reads TGCAGCGTTGCAATCGGGGTACGGCAGCCCCAGCATTTT.

The chain links TRBV18 to TRBJ1-5; the match to TRBD1 covers 7 bases. Looked up from germline, CDR1 is KGHSH and CDR2 is LQKENI. V trimming: 0 bases; J trimming: 7 bases; junction bases outside the gene matches: 9. The CDR3 covers 16 residues. The CDR3 nucleotides are TGTGCCAGCTCACCACCCGGACAGGCCTTTGGACAGCCCCAGCATTTT. It codes for CASSPPGQAFGQPQHF.

The chain uses TRBV4-1 and TRBJ1-4; TRBD1 aligns across 8 bases. The CDR3 covers 15 residues. The junction had 6 bases not matched to a gene; V was cut back by 1 base and J by 8 bases. Germline loops: CDR1 MGHRA, CDR2 YSYEKL. As DNA, the CDR3 is TGCGCCAGCAGCCAAGGCGACAGGGGAGAGGAAAAACTGTTTTTT. It is translated as CASSQGDRGEEKLFF.

The chain couples TRBV19 to TRBJ2-4, with TRBD1 matching 8 bases. The ends lost 9 bases at V and 1 base at J; junction bases unmatched: 11. The CDR3 extends over 16 amino acids. Germline V gene data show CDR1 as LNHDA and CDR2 as SQIVND (reference sequence). The CDR3 loop reads CASQTRTGMAKNIQYF. CDR3 DNA sequence: TGTGCCAGCCAAACCAGGACAGGGATGGCCAAAAACATTCAGTACTTC.

The chain employs TRBV9 and TRBJ2-3; the match to TRBD1 covers 9 bases. There are 16 residues in the CDR3. V shed 2 bases and J 4 bases; nucleotides not matched to a gene: 8. Germline CDR1 is SGDLS and CDR2 is YYNGEE. CDR3 residues: CASSVLQGAQADTQYF. The CDR3 DNA is TGTGCCAGCAGCGTTTTACAGGGGGCGCAGGCAGATACGCAGTATTTT.

In DNA, the CDR3 is TGTGCCAGCAGCCGCCTAAGTGGGACAGGCCAATACGTC. Its protein product is CASSRLSGTGQYV. The gene calls are TRBV7-9 and TRBJ2-7; 8 nucleotides line up with TRBD1. Germline V gives CDR1 SEHNR, CDR2 FQNEAQ (reference sequence). CDR3 size: 13 residues. The V gene end was trimmed by 5 bases and the J gene end by 13 bases; junction bases not matched to a gene: 13.